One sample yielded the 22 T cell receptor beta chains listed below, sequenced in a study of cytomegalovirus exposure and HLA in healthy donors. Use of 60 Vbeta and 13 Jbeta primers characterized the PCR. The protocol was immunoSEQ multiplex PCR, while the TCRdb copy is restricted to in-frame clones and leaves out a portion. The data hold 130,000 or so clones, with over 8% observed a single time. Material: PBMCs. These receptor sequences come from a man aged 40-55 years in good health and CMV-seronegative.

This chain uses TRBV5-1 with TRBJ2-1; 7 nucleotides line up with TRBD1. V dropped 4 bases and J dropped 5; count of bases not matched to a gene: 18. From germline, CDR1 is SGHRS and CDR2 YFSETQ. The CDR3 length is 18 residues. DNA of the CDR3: TGCGCCAGCAGCGGCGGACAGGACCACTCAAAAAATCACAATGAGCAGTTCTTC. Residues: CASSGGQDHSKNHNEQFF.

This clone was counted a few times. The CDR3 region is CASSQDREDQPQHF. The CDR3 nucleotides read TGTGCCAGCTCCCAGGACAGGGAAGATCAGCCCCAGCATTTT. This chain connects TRBV18 to TRBJ1-5; 8 positions agree with TRBD1. Per germline, CDR1 KGHSH and CDR2 LQKENI. CDR3 length: 14 amino acids. V shed 6 bases and J 5 bases; nucleotides not matched to a gene: 6.

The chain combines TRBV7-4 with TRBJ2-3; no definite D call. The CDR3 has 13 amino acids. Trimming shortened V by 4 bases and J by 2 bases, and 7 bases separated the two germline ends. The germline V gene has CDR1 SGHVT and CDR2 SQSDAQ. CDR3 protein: CASSYFFTDTQYF. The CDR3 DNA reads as TGTGCCAGCAGCTACTTCTTCACAGATACGCAGTATTTT.

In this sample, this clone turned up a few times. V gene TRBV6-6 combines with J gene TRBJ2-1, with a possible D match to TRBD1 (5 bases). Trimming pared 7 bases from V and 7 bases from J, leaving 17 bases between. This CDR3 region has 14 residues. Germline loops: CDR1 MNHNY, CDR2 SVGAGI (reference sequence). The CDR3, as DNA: TGTGCCAGCACCGGAGAGACAGTCGGGAATGAGCAGTTCTTC. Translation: CASTGETVGNEQFF.

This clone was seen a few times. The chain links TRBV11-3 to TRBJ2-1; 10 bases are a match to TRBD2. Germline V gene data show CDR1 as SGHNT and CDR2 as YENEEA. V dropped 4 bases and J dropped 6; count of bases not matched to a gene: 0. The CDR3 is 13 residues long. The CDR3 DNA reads TGTGCCAGCAGCTGGACTAGCGGCAATGAGCAGTTCTTC. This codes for CASSWTSGNEQFF.

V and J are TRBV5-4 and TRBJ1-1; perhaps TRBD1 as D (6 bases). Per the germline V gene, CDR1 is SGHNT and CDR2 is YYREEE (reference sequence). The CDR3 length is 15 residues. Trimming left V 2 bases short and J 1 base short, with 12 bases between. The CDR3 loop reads CASSLPGTKNTEAFF. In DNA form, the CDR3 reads TGTGCCAGCAGCTTACCTGGGACAAAGAACACTGAAGCTTTCTTT.

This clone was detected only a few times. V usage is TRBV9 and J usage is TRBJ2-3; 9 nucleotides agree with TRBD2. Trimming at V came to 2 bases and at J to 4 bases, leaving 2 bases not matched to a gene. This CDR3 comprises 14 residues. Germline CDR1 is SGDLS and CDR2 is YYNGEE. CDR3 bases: TGTGCCAGCAGCGTTACTAGCGGGTCAGATACGCAGTATTTT. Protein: CASSVTSGSDTQYF.

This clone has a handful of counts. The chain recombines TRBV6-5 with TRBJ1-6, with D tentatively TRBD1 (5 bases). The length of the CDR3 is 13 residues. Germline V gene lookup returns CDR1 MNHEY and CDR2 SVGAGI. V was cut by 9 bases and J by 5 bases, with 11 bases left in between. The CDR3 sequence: CASAVGDNSPLHF. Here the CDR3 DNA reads TGTGCCAGTGCCGTAGGGGATAATTCACCCCTCCACTTT.

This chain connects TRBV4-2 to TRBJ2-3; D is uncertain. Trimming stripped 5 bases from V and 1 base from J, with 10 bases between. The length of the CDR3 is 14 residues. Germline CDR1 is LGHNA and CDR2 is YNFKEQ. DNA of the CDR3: TGTGCCAGCAGCGATGTAGTCGGCACAGATACGCAGTATTTT. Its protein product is CASSDVVGTDTQYF.

CDR3 residues: CASSEKAGEQFF. CDR3 sequence (DNA): TGCGCCAGCAGTGAGAAAGCAGGAGAGCAGTTCTTC. J is TRBJ2-1 and V is TRBV10-1, with D unresolved. The CDR3 totals 12 residues. In germline, CDR1 is WNHNN, CDR2 SYGVQD (reference sequence). Trimming left V 2 bases short and J 10 bases short, with 9 bases between.

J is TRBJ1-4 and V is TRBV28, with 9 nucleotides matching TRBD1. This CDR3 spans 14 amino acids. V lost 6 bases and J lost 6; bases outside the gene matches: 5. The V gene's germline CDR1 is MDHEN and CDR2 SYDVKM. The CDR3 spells CASSPTGGDEKLFF. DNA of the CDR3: TGTGCCAGCAGCCCGACAGGGGGGGATGAAAAACTGTTTTTT.

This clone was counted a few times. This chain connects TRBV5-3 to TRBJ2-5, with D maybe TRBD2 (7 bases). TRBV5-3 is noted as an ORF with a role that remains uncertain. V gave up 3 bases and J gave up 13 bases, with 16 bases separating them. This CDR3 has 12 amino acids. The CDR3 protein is CARSWENGGLYF. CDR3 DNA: TGTGCCAGAAGCTGGGAAAACGGGGGGCTGTACTTC.

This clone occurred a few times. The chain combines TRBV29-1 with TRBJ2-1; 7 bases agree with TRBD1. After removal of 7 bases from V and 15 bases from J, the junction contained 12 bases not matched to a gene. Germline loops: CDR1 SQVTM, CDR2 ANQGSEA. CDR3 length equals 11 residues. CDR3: CSAELGDSTFF. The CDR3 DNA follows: TGCAGCGCGGAGCTCGGGGACAGTACGTTCTTC.

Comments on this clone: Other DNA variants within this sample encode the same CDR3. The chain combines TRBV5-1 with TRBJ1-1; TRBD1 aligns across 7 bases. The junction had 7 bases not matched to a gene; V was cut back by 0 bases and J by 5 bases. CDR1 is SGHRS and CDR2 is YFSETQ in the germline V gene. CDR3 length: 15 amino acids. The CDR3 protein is CASSLGAGGLTEAFF. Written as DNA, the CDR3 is TGCGCCAGCAGCTTGGGGGCAGGGGGTCTAACTGAAGCTTTCTTT.

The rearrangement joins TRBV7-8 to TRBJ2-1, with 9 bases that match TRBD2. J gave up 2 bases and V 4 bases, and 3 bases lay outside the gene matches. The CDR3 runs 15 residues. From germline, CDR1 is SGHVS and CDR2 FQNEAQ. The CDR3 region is CASSSSGATYNEQFF. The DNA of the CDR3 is TGTGCCAGCAGCTCTAGCGGGGCAACCTACAATGAGCAGTTCTTC.

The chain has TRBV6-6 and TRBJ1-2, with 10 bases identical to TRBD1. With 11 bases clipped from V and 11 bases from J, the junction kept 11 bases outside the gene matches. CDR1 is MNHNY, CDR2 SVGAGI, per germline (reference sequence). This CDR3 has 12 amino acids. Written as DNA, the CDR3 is TGTGCCGGCTCGGGGACAGGGGAAAAGTACACCTTC. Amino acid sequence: CAGSGTGEKYTF.

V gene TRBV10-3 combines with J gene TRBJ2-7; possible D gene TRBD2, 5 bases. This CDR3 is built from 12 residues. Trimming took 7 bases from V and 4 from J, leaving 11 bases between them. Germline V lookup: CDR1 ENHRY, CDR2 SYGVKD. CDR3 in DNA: TGTGCCATCAAGGGAAGGGAGTACGAGCAGTACTTC. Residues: CAIKGREYEQYF.

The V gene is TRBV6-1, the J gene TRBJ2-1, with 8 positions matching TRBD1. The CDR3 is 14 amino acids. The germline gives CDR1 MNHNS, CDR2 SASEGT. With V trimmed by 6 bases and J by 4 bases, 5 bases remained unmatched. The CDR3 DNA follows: TGTGCCAGCAGCTTGACAGGGGAGTACAATGAGCAGTTCTTC. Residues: CASSLTGEYNEQFF.

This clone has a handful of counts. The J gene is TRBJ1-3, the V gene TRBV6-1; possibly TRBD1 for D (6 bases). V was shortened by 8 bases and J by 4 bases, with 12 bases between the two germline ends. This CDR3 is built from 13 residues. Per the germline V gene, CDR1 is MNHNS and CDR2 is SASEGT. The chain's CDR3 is CASGHREGNTIYF. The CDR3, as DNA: TGTGCCAGCGGGCACAGGGAAGGAAACACCATATATTTT.

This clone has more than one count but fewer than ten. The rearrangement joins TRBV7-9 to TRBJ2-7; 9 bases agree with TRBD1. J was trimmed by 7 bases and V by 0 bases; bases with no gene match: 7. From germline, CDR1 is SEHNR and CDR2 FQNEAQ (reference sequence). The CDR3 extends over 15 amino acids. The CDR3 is CASSLAGQGVGEQYF. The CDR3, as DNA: TGTGCCAGCAGCTTAGCGGGACAGGGCGTGGGTGAGCAGTACTTC.

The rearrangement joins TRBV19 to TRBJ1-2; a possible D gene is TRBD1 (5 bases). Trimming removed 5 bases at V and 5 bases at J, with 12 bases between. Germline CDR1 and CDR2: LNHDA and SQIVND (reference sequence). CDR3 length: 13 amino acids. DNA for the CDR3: TGTGCCAGTAGTCCGTCAGGGCTGTATGGCTACACCTTC. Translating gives CASSPSGLYGYTF.

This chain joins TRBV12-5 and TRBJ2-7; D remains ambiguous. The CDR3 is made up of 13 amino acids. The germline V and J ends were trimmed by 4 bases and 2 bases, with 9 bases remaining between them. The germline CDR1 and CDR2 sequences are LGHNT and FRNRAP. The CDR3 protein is CASGSLLTYEQYF. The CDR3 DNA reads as TGTGCTAGTGGTTCACTGCTCACCTACGAGCAGTACTTC.